The rows below give T cell receptor beta chains drawn from one sample of a study of cytomegalovirus exposure and HLA in healthy donors. Libraries were prepared by immunoSEQ multiplex PCR; TCRdb keeps only in-frame clonotypes and omits some of them. The sample lists under 250,000 clones; less than 90% were seen once. Sequencing was done on a sample of PBMCs. Every receptor here comes from a woman aged 18-29 years in good health and CMV-seronegative. Both conserved end residues are part of each CDR3. Each record gives: D gene, clone size, V gene, J gene, CDR3 DNA, CDR3 protein. D genes are given only for firm matches. Size tells how often a clone was seen (once, few, many) or the class of an expanded clone, and some rows leave it out.

D gene: TRBD1; clone size: NA; V gene: TRBV28; J gene: TRBJ2-7; CDR3 DNA: TGTGCCAGCACGACGACAGGGACCTCCTACGAGCAGTACTTC; CDR3 protein: CASTTTGTSYEQYF
D gene: TRBD1; clone size: NA; V gene: TRBV5-1; J gene: TRBJ1-1; CDR3 DNA: TGCGCCAGCAGCTTTAGGTTCGGACAGGGAGCTGAAGCTTTCTTT; CDR3 protein: CASSFRFGQGAEAFF
D gene: TRBD1; clone size: NA; V gene: TRBV30; J gene: TRBJ2-2; CDR3 DNA: TGTGCCTGGAGTGTACAACAGGGGGCCGACACCGGGGAGCTGTTTTTT; CDR3 protein: CAWSVQQGADTGELFF
D gene: TRBD2; clone size: NA; V gene: TRBV6-6; J gene: TRBJ2-7; CDR3 DNA: TGTGCCAGCAGTCCACCCCGAGCGGGAGGGAACGAGCAGTACTTC; CDR3 protein: CASSPPRAGGNEQYF
D gene: NA; clone size: few; V gene: TRBV7-2; J gene: TRBJ2-5; CDR3 DNA: TGTGCCAGCAGCCCAACTAGTCGTGGAGCCCAGTACTTC; CDR3 protein: CASSPTSRGAQYF
D gene: NA; clone size: NA; V gene: TRBV4-1; J gene: TRBJ1-5; CDR3 DNA: TGCGCCAGCAGCCAAATTGAGTTTCAGCCCCAGCATTTT; CDR3 protein: CASSQIEFQPQHF
D gene: NA; clone size: NA; V gene: TRBV2; J gene: TRBJ1-2; CDR3 DNA: TGTGCCAGCAGTGGGGGCAGGTTTTTCTATGGCTACACCTTC; CDR3 protein: CASSGGRFFYGYTF
D gene: TRBD2; clone size: NA; V gene: TRBV4-2; J gene: TRBJ2-3; CDR3 DNA: TGTGCCAGCAGCCAGCGCGGGGGGGAAGATACGCAGTATTTT; CDR3 protein: CASSQRGGEDTQYF
D gene: NA; clone size: NA; V gene: TRBV1; J gene: TRBJ1-4; CDR3 DNA: TGCACCAGCAGCCAATCCGGGATATCCAGTGAAAAACTGTTTTTT; CDR3 protein: CTSSQSGISSEKLFF
D gene: NA; clone size: NA; V gene: TRBV5-1; J gene: TRBJ1-1; CDR3 DNA: TGCGCCAGCAGCTCGGCGGGCTGGGGCCCGAACACTGAAGCTTTCTTT; CDR3 protein: CASSSAGWGPNTEAFF
D gene: TRBD2; clone size: NA; V gene: TRBV7-3; J gene: TRBJ2-7; CDR3 DNA: TGTGCCAGCAGCTTGGCCGGCGGGAGCGAGCAGTACTTC; CDR3 protein: CASSLAGGSEQYF
D gene: NA; clone size: NA; V gene: TRBV2; J gene: TRBJ1-4; CDR3 DNA: TGTGCCAGCAGTGAATTCCAGATTAATGAAAAACTGTTTTTT; CDR3 protein: CASSEFQINEKLFF
D gene: TRBD2; clone size: NA; V gene: TRBV10-3; J gene: TRBJ2-1; CDR3 DNA: TGTGCCATCAGTGAGTCGGGGGCTAGCGGGAGAGTGGCGGGTGAGCAGTTCTTC; CDR3 protein: CAISESGASGRVAGEQFF
D gene: NA; clone size: NA; V gene: TRBV2; J gene: TRBJ2-7; CDR3 DNA: TGTGCCAGCAGCCCAGGACGTCGAACCTACGAGCAGTACTTC; CDR3 protein: CASSPGRRTYEQYF
D gene: NA; clone size: NA; V gene: TRBV7-9; J gene: TRBJ1-5; CDR3 DNA: TGTGCCAGCAGCTTAGCAGATGGGGGGAGGAATCAGCCCCAGCATTTT; CDR3 protein: CASSLADGGRNQPQHF
D gene: TRBD1; clone size: NA; V gene: TRBV6-6; J gene: TRBJ2-3; CDR3 DNA: TGTGCCAGCAGTGCCCCCGGGACAGGGAGTCCGGATACGCAGTATTTT; CDR3 protein: CASSAPGTGSPDTQYF
D gene: TRBD1; clone size: NA; V gene: TRBV27; J gene: TRBJ1-1; CDR3 DNA: TGTGCCAGCAGCGGACAGGGGTTGACTGAAGCTTTCTTT; CDR3 protein: CASSGQGLTEAFF
D gene: TRBD2; clone size: NA; V gene: TRBV2; J gene: TRBJ2-1; CDR3 DNA: TGTGCCAGCAGTACGACTAGCGGGGGGTACAATGAGCAGTTCTTC; CDR3 protein: CASSTTSGGYNEQFF
D gene: TRBD1; clone size: once; V gene: TRBV4-1; J gene: TRBJ1-5; CDR3 DNA: TGCGCCAGCAGCCCTGACAGGGGGAACAATCAGCCCCAGCATTTT; CDR3 protein: CASSPDRGNNQPQHF
D gene: NA; clone size: NA; V gene: TRBV14; J gene: TRBJ2-7; CDR3 DNA: TGTGCCAGCAGCCAATCCCGGACGGGCGTCTACGAGCAGTACTTC; CDR3 protein: CASSQSRTGVYEQYF
D gene: NA; clone size: NA; V gene: TRBV5-6; J gene: TRBJ2-2; CDR3 DNA: TGTGCCAGCAGCTTGGTCCAGGGCGGCACCGGGGAGCTGTTTTTT; CDR3 protein: CASSLVQGGTGELFF
D gene: TRBD1; clone size: NA; V gene: TRBV5-1; J gene: TRBJ2-5; CDR3 DNA: TGCGCCAGCAGCTTGAGGACAGGGGGTAGAGGAGAGACCCAGTACTTC; CDR3 protein: CASSLRTGGRGETQYF
D gene: TRBD2; clone size: many; V gene: TRBV6-4; J gene: TRBJ2-3; CDR3 DNA: TGTGCCAGCAGTGAGACTAGCGGGGGCACAGATACGCAGTATTTT; CDR3 protein: CASSETSGGTDTQYF
D gene: TRBD2; clone size: NA; V gene: TRBV5-4; J gene: TRBJ2-1; CDR3 DNA: TGTGCCAGCAGGGAGGCGGGGAGGGCCGACTATGAGCAGTTCTTC; CDR3 protein: CASREAGRADYEQFF
D gene: NA; clone size: NA; V gene: TRBV2; J gene: TRBJ1-5; CDR3 DNA: TGTGCCAGCAGTGATGACCTAAATCAGCCCCAGCATTTT; CDR3 protein: CASSDDLNQPQHF
D gene: NA; clone size: NA; V gene: TRBV28; J gene: TRBJ2-1; CDR3 DNA: TGTGCCAGCAGCTTGGTTGACTACAATGAGCAGTTCTTC; CDR3 protein: CASSLVDYNEQFF
D gene: NA; clone size: NA; V gene: TRBV30; J gene: TRBJ1-5; CDR3 DNA: TGTGCCTGGAGGGGGGGGAGCAATCAGCCCCAGCATTTT; CDR3 protein: CAWRGGSNQPQHF
D gene: NA; clone size: NA; V gene: TRBV10-3; J gene: TRBJ1-2; CDR3 DNA: TGTGCCATCAGTGATAAAGACAGATCTAACTATGGCTACACCTTC; CDR3 protein: CAISDKDRSNYGYTF
D gene: NA; clone size: NA; V gene: TRBV28; J gene: TRBJ2-7; CDR3 DNA: TGTGCCAGCAGTGCCCAAAGGGACTCCTACGAGCAGTACTTC; CDR3 protein: CASSAQRDSYEQYF
D gene: NA; clone size: NA; V gene: TRBV6-6; J gene: TRBJ2-3; CDR3 DNA: TGTGCCAGCAGTCCCGGGAGCACAGATACGCAGTATTTT; CDR3 protein: CASSPGSTDTQYF
D gene: NA; clone size: NA; V gene: TRBV28; J gene: TRBJ1-1; CDR3 DNA: TGTGCCAGCACCCCCGGGGGCCTGAACACTGAAGCTTTCTTT; CDR3 protein: CASTPGGLNTEAFF
D gene: NA; clone size: NA; V gene: TRBV7-3; J gene: TRBJ2-7; CDR3 DNA: TGTGCCAGCAGCTTAGGGGCAGGGTCCTACGAGCAGTACTTC; CDR3 protein: CASSLGAGSYEQYF
D gene: NA; clone size: NA; V gene: TRBV4-2; J gene: TRBJ1-2; CDR3 DNA: TGTGCCAGCAGCCAAGATAAAGGGGTCGGAGGCTACACCTTC; CDR3 protein: CASSQDKGVGGYTF
D gene: TRBD1; clone size: NA; V gene: TRBV14; J gene: TRBJ2-7; CDR3 DNA: TGTGCCAGCAGCCAATGGCGGACAGGAAGATACGAGCAGTACTTC; CDR3 protein: CASSQWRTGRYEQYF
D gene: NA; clone size: NA; V gene: TRBV19; J gene: TRBJ1-5; CDR3 DNA: TGTGCCAGTAGTATCCCCGGGGTACGCCAGCCCCAGCATTTT; CDR3 protein: CASSIPGVRQPQHF
D gene: NA; clone size: NA; V gene: TRBV20-1; J gene: TRBJ1-4; CDR3 DNA: TGCAGTGCTCCGAGGGAGGAAAAACTGTTTTTT; CDR3 protein: CSAPREEKLFF
D gene: TRBD1; clone size: NA; V gene: TRBV4-1; J gene: TRBJ1-3; CDR3 DNA: TGCGCCAGCAGCCAAGGGACAGGTCCAGCTGGAAACACCATATATTTT; CDR3 protein: CASSQGTGPAGNTIYF
D gene: NA; clone size: once; V gene: TRBV7-9; J gene: TRBJ1-1; CDR3 DNA: TGTGCCAGCAGCTTAGAGACAGCAGCTTTCTTT; CDR3 protein: CASSLETAAFF
D gene: NA; clone size: NA; V gene: TRBV5-6; J gene: TRBJ2-1; CDR3 DNA: TGTGCCAGCAGGAGTAGCGAAGTCCCCTACAATGAGCAGTTCTTC; CDR3 protein: CASRSSEVPYNEQFF
D gene: NA; clone size: NA; V gene: TRBV5-1; J gene: TRBJ2-1; CDR3 DNA: TGCGCCAGCAGCCGCGACAATGAGCAGTTCTTC; CDR3 protein: CASSRDNEQFF
D gene: NA; clone size: NA; V gene: TRBV2; J gene: TRBJ1-1; CDR3 DNA: TGTGCCAGCTTCTCAGGGAACGAAGCTTTCTTT; CDR3 protein: CASFSGNEAFF
D gene: TRBD1; clone size: NA; V gene: TRBV7-7; J gene: TRBJ2-1; CDR3 DNA: TGTGCCAGCAGCTCGGACAGGGTCAATGAGCAGTTCTTC; CDR3 protein: CASSSDRVNEQFF
D gene: NA; clone size: few; V gene: TRBV6-1; J gene: TRBJ1-1; CDR3 DNA: TGTGCCAGCGCCCGGTTGAACACTGAAGCTTTCTTT; CDR3 protein: CASARLNTEAFF
D gene: TRBD1; clone size: NA; V gene: TRBV29-1; J gene: TRBJ2-7; CDR3 DNA: TGCAGCGTTGAATGGGACAGAACCTACGAGCAGTACTTC; CDR3 protein: CSVEWDRTYEQYF
D gene: NA; clone size: NA; V gene: TRBV29-1; J gene: TRBJ1-1; CDR3 DNA: TGCAGCGTTGAAGCTTACGAAGAGGGGTCCCTCCTCCATTTAATGAACACTGAAGCTTTCTTT; CDR3 protein: CSVEAYEEGSLLHLMNTEAFF
D gene: NA; clone size: NA; V gene: TRBV2; J gene: TRBJ1-1; CDR3 DNA: TGTGCCAGCAGCGGTCGGGCGAACACTGAAGCTTTCTTT; CDR3 protein: CASSGRANTEAFF